One sample yielded the 29 T cell receptor beta chains listed below, sequenced in a study of cytotoxic CD8 clonotypes in ibrutinib-treated CLL. Profiled with immunoSEQ multiplex PCR; TCRdb holds only in-frame clones, not every one. This sample carries 300,000 to 350,000 clones, about 80% of them seen once, and the ten largest clones take over 5.5%. The sample in question was PBMCs, obtained before ibrutinib treatment. The source of these receptors is a human donor with chronic lymphocytic leukemia.

V is TRBV4-3 and J is TRBJ2-7, with 10 bases lining up with TRBD1. The CDR3 sequence is 16 residues long. Germline CDR1 reads LGHNA; CDR2 reads YSLEER. V shed 6 bases and J 3 bases; nucleotides not matched to a gene: 11. CDR3 sequence: CASSYSWGQGYYEQYF. The CDR3 nucleotides read TGCGCCAGCAGTTACAGCTGGGGACAGGGGTACTACGAGCAGTACTTC.

The genes are TRBV6-5 and TRBJ1-1, with D perhaps matching TRBD1 (5 bases). This CDR3 is 15 amino acids long. Trimming left V 2 bases short and J 5 bases short, with 15 bases between. Germline lookup yields CDR1 MNHEY and CDR2 SVGAGI. CDR3 residues: CASSYPGAGRTEAFF. CDR3 nucleotides: TGTGCCAGCAGTTACCCCGGGGCAGGCCGGACTGAAGCTTTCTTT.

The CDR3: CASSGSTGVQPQHF. CDR3 nucleotide sequence: TGTGCCAGCAGCGGGTCTACAGGGGTTCAGCCCCAGCATTTT. The genes are TRBV9 and TRBJ1-5; 7 bases map to TRBD1. Germline CDR1 and CDR2: SGDLS and YYNGEE. This CDR3 contains 14 residues. Losses at the gene ends were 3 bases for V and 6 bases for J; bases not matched to a gene: 6.

This chain joins TRBV29-1 and TRBJ2-1; 8 nucleotides agree with TRBD1. V shed 4 bases and J 8 bases; nucleotides not matched to a gene: 7. Per germline, CDR1 SQVTM and CDR2 ANQGSEA. The CDR3 covers 13 residues. Here the CDR3 DNA reads TGCAGCGTTGGGACAGGGTCTTGGCATGAGCAGTTCTTC. Translated, it gives CSVGTGSWHEQFF.

The chain combines TRBV4-2 with TRBJ1-3; 7 bases align to TRBD1. The CDR3 runs to 19 residues. V lost 1 base, J lost 1 base, and 13 bases stayed unmatched. Germline CDR1 LGHNA, CDR2 YNFKEQ. The CDR3 region is CASSQVDRVVAESGNTIYF. The CDR3, as DNA: TGTGCCAGCAGCCAAGTCGACAGGGTGGTTGCTGAGTCTGGAAACACCATATATTTT.

This clone was seen a handful of times. The rearrangement uses TRBV5-1 and TRBJ1-3; D is possibly TRBD1 (5 bases). The CDR3 runs 14 residues. The V gene's germline CDR1 is SGHRS and CDR2 YFSETQ. Trimming cost V 4 bases and J 0 bases, with 8 bases left between them. The DNA of the CDR3 is TGCGCCAGCAGCCAGGGAAACTCTGGAAACACCATATATTTT. Translated, it gives CASSQGNSGNTIYF.

The V call is TRBV2, the J call TRBJ2-7, with D unresolved. With 7 bases removed from V and 9 bases from J, the gap between germline ends came to 25 bases. The length of the CDR3 is 15 residues. CDR1 and CDR2 (germline): SNHLY, FYNNEI. For the CDR3, the DNA is TGTGCCAGCAAGGCCCGGCGCCCAAGGTCGGAGCGGCAGTACTTC. As protein: CASKARRPRSERQYF.

V is TRBV20-1 and J is TRBJ2-5, with D hard to call. V lost 5 bases and J 3 bases, leaving 4 bases between the germline ends. Looked up from germline, CDR1 is DFQATT and CDR2 is SNEGSKA (reference sequence). The CDR3 has 10 residues. Here the CDR3 DNA reads TGCAGTGCTGACAAAGAGACCCAGTACTTC. It encodes CSADKETQYF.

This chain uses TRBV6-1 with TRBJ2-7, with 7 bases matching TRBD2. Trimming at V came to 8 bases and at J to 3 bases, leaving 4 bases not matched to a gene. The CDR3 contains 12 residues. Germline-derived CDR1 and CDR2 are MNHNS and SASEGT. CDR3 DNA: TGTGCCAGCGGGCGGGAGTTCTACGAGCAGTACTTC. This sequence encodes CASGREFYEQYF.

This chain uses TRBV4-1 with TRBJ1-4; 7 positions agree with TRBD1. The CDR3 is 16 amino acids. Looked up from germline, CDR1 is MGHRA and CDR2 is YSYEKL. The J segment lost 4 bases and the V segment lost 4 bases, leaving 9 bases of the junction unmatched. This CDR3 reads CASSRQGGGSNEKLFF. CDR3 bases: TGCGCCAGCAGCCGACAGGGTGGGGGGAGTAATGAAAAACTGTTTTTT.

The V call is TRBV28, the J call TRBJ2-5, with 7 bases fitting TRBD2. The trim removed 5 bases at V and 2 bases at J, leaving 11 bases unmatched. Germline CDR1 and CDR2: MDHEN and SYDVKM. The CDR3 is made up of 16 amino acids. The CDR3 DNA sequence: TGTGCCAGCAGTATAAGTTTCCCGGGGGGTCAAGAGACCCAGTACTTC. As protein: CASSISFPGGQETQYF.

V is TRBV19 and J is TRBJ2-5; 7 bases fit TRBD2. There are 12 residues in the CDR3. Looked up from germline, CDR1 is LNHDA and CDR2 is SQIVND (reference sequence). V was pared by 9 bases and J by 1 base, with 2 bases of the junction left unmatched. The CDR3 here is CASGRPQETQYF. For the CDR3, the DNA is TGTGCCAGCGGGAGGCCCCAAGAGACCCAGTACTTC. Full variable domain (remainder filled in from reference TRBV19 and TRBJ2-5): DGGITQSPKYLFRKEGQNVTLSCEQNLNHDAMYWYRQDPGQGLRLIYYSQIVNDFQKGDIAEGYSVSREKKESFPLTVTSAQKNPTAFYLCASGRPQETQYFGPGTRLLVL.

This clone showed up just a few times. The rearrangement joins TRBV11-2 to TRBJ2-2, with 7 bases lining up with TRBD2. V dropped 2 bases and J dropped 4; count of bases not matched to a gene: 1. CDR3 length equals 14 residues. Germline CDR1 and CDR2: SGHAT and FQNNGV. The CDR3 bases are TGTGCCAGCAGCTTACTAGCGGTCACCGGGGAGCTGTTTTTT. The encoded protein is CASSLLAVTGELFF.

V and J are TRBV29-1 and TRBJ2-1; the D is unclear. V gave up 7 bases and J gave up 10 bases, with 14 bases separating them. CDR3 length: 11 residues. Germline V CDR1 and CDR2: SQVTM, ANQGSEA. Here the CDR3 DNA reads TGCAGCGCCCCTAGGTCCGGCGAGCAGTTCTTC. Its protein is CSAPRSGEQFF.

The CDR3 sequence is CATSKDVDSYEQYF. CDR3 in DNA: TGTGCCACCAGCAAGGACGTGGATTCCTACGAGCAGTACTTC. The chain links TRBV15 to TRBJ2-7; D is uncertain. With 4 bases removed from V and 1 base from J, the gap between germline ends came to 11 bases. Germline CDR1 reads LNHNV; CDR2 reads YYDKDF (reference sequence). This CDR3 comprises 14 residues.

The gene calls are TRBV2 and TRBJ1-5; TRBD1 aligns across 8 bases. The CDR3 is 16 residues long. Germline loops: CDR1 SNHLY, CDR2 FYNNEI. Trimming at V came to 6 bases and at J to 2 bases, leaving 9 bases not matched to a gene. The CDR3 reads CASSARDRRGNQPQHF. The CDR3 nucleotides are TGTGCCAGCAGCGCCAGGGACAGGCGTGGCAATCAGCCCCAGCATTTT.

The genes are TRBV10-3 and TRBJ2-3; D unresolved. The CDR3 covers 14 residues. Germline V gene lookup returns CDR1 ENHRY and CDR2 SYGVKD. The V end was cut by 4 bases, the J end by 2 bases, with 10 bases between. The CDR3 is CAISAVQITDTQYF. CDR3 nucleotide sequence: TGTGCCATCAGTGCGGTACAGATCACAGATACGCAGTATTTT.

The chain carries TRBV27 and TRBJ2-7; tentatively, D is TRBD2 (5 bases). CDR3 length: 15 amino acids. Germline CDR1 is MNHEY and CDR2 is SMNVEV (reference sequence). The ends were cut back, 0 bases at V and 1 base at J, with 10 bases in the middle. The CDR3 here is CASSLSLGRSYEQYF. As DNA, the CDR3 is TGTGCCAGCAGTTTATCGTTGGGGAGATCCTACGAGCAGTACTTC.

The table lists this clone with a few counts. The chain uses TRBV29-1 and TRBJ1-2, with D hard to call. Germline CDR1 and CDR2: SQVTM and ANQGSEA. Between the trimmed V and J ends, which lost 7 bases and 8 bases, there was a span of 14 bases. The CDR3 runs 11 residues. CDR3 in DNA: TGCAGCGACGACCGGGCGGGAGGCTACACCTTC. Protein product: CSDDRAGGYTF.

The J gene is TRBJ2-3, the V gene TRBV27; the match to TRBD1 covers 7 bases. The CDR3 is made up of 12 amino acids. In germline, CDR1 is MNHEY, CDR2 SMNVEV (reference sequence). V was pared by 9 bases and J by 7 bases, with 7 bases of the junction left unmatched. DNA for the CDR3: TGTGCCAGTCGACAGGGCGGCCATACGCAGTATTTT. Its protein is CASRQGGHTQYF.

The genes are TRBV28 and TRBJ1-2; D is uncertain. This CDR3 spans 14 amino acids. In germline, CDR1 is MDHEN, CDR2 SYDVKM. The V and J ends lost 6 bases and 4 bases respectively, with 15 bases between them. For the CDR3, the DNA is TGTGCCAGCAGCTTGGCCCCTTACAGCTATGGCTACACCTTC. Translating gives CASSLAPYSYGYTF.

V is TRBV7-2 and J is TRBJ2-1; unclear D gene. The V gene lost 6 bases and the J gene lost 8 bases, with 14 bases spanning the gap. The germline gives CDR1 SGHTA, CDR2 FQGNSA. This CDR3 comprises 13 residues. DNA of the CDR3: TGTGCCAGCAGAGAGGCCACTTTCCATGAGCAGTTCTTC. Its protein product is CASREATFHEQFF.

The chain links TRBV7-8 to TRBJ1-1, with 10 bases identical to TRBD1. The CDR3 contains 13 residues. From germline, CDR1 is SGHVS and CDR2 FQNEAQ. Trimming at V came to 4 bases and at J to 8 bases, leaving 4 bases not matched to a gene. CDR3 nucleotides: TGTGCCAGCAGCTCCGGGACAGGGGTCGAAGCTTTCTTT. Encoded protein: CASSSGTGVEAFF. Full variable domain (rest looked up from reference TRBV7-8 and TRBJ1-1): GAGVSQSPRYKVAKRGQDVALRCDPISGHVSLFWYQQALGQGPEFLTYFQNEAQLDKSGLPSDRFFAERPEGSVSTLKIQRTQQEDSAVYLCASSSGTGVEAFFGQGTRLTVV.

The rearrangement links TRBV14 to TRBJ2-3, with D perhaps matching TRBD1 or TRBD2 (5 bases each). Trimming pared 1 base from V and 0 bases from J, leaving 8 bases between. CDR1 and CDR2 (germline): SGHDN, FVKESK. The CDR3 is made up of 15 amino acids. The CDR3: CASSQGGASTDTQYF. CDR3 in DNA: TGTGCCAGCAGCCAAGGAGGGGCGAGCACAGATACGCAGTATTTT.

This chain links TRBV18 with TRBJ2-7; 7 positions match TRBD1. V shed 8 bases, J shed 1 base, and the junction held 8 bases outside the gene matches. The germline V gene encodes CDR1 KGHSH and CDR2 LQKENI. This CDR3 has 14 residues. CDR3 region: CASAKGGTSYEQYF. In DNA form, the CDR3 reads TGTGCCAGCGCCAAAGGGGGCACATCCTACGAGCAGTACTTC.

The chain carries TRBV2 and TRBJ1-1; D is ambiguous. V was pared by 3 bases and J by 0 bases, with 8 bases between. The CDR3 covers 14 residues. Germline CDR1 SNHLY, CDR2 FYNNEI. CDR3 DNA sequence: TGTGCCAGCAGTGACGACGGGATGAACACTGAAGCTTTCTTT. It specifies CASSDDGMNTEAFF.

The rearrangement uses TRBV5-1 and TRBJ2-7, with 7 nucleotides matching TRBD1. After removal of 4 bases from V and 6 bases from J, the junction contained 10 bases not matched to a gene. This CDR3 has 14 amino acids. Germline CDR1 SGHRS, CDR2 YFSETQ. The CDR3 DNA is TGCGCCAGCAGCCTAATACGACGGACAGGCGAGCAGTACTTC. Residues: CASSLIRRTGEQYF.

The chain recombines TRBV7-2 with TRBJ1-2; perhaps TRBD1 as D (5 bases). Trimming left V 1 base short and J 6 bases short, with 15 bases between. The CDR3 extends over 15 amino acids. CDR1 and CDR2 (germline): SGHTA, FQGNSA. The CDR3 sequence is CASSLGPGVGDGYTF. The CDR3 DNA is TGTGCCAGCAGCTTAGGGCCTGGGGTAGGGGATGGCTACACCTTC.

V usage is TRBV2 and J usage is TRBJ1-4; perhaps TRBD1 as D (5 bases). The CDR3 is 15 amino acids. Trimming shortened V by 4 bases and J by 8 bases, and 17 bases separated the two germline ends. Germline CDR1 reads SNHLY; CDR2 reads FYNNEI. This CDR3 reads CASSGAGRIGEKLFF. CDR3 coding DNA: TGTGCCAGCAGTGGAGCAGGGCGGATTGGCGAAAAACTGTTTTTT.